This TCR beta chain is from a study of identical twins. Overall study results and limits: Whereas memory repertoires showed no such difference, abundant cord blood beta clonotypes carried fewer insertions.

TCRdb reprocessed the 5' RACE reads via MiXCR and lists one record per CDR3 protein. The sample yields roughly 230,000 distinct CDR3 sequences, about 8% seen once. Healthy Caucasians alone served as donors. The CDR3 has 15 amino acids. Germline loops: CDR1 SGHNT, CDR2 YYREEE (reference sequence). Trimming removed 3 bases from V and 5 bases from J, with 15 bases in between. This clonotype was detected a few times. Its antigen is not known. This sample was also put to use in a study of yellow fever vaccine responses in identical twins. That study reports: Twins' T cell vaccine responses reportedly looked partly convergent, partly personalized.

The chain uses TRBV5-4 and TRBJ2-1; perhaps TRBD2 as D (6 bases). The sequence came from a woman between 18 and 29 years old in good health. Sequencing was done on a sample of CD8+ T cells sorted from blood. In DNA form, the CDR3 reads TGTGCCAGCAGCTACCGGAGGGCCGAGAACAATGAGCAGTTCTTC. It translates to CASSYRRAENNEQFF.